This T cell receptor beta chain was documented in a study of blood T cell repertoires in COVID-19. Study details: Specimens from acute and convalescent COVID-19 originated in the United States, Italy and Spain. PBMCs, B-cell-depleted T cells, or T cells were the source of the cDNA or gDNA that made up the material.

How the authors handled the data: The authors estimated nucleated cell counts from reference gene primer amplification. Libraries were prepared by immunoSEQ multiplex PCR; TCRdb keeps only in-frame clonotypes and omits some of them. Clone size and V and J calls were adopted from that table, with D and trimming inferred from the DNA. This table holds about 190,000 clones, 70% to 90% found once. Germline V lookup: CDR1 MNHEY, CDR2 SVGAGI. Trimming took 5 bases from V and 6 from J, leaving 12 bases between them. The CDR3 is 13 residues long. The TCR was taken from a woman in her thirties or forties who had recovered from COVID-19. The chain carries TRBV6-5 and TRBJ2-3; D unclear. The sequencing sample was made of peripheral blood. Here the CDR3 DNA reads TGTGCCAGCAGTAGCGCCCAGTGGGATACGCAGTATTTT. Amino acid sequence: CASSSAQWDTQYF.